The next 4 T cell receptor beta chains were all read from a single sample in a study of CD8 T cells in ankylosing spondylitis. Their specific antigens are unknown. TCRdb used MiXCR to reprocess the 5' RACE reads, holding one entry per CDR3 protein. This sample has about 440,000 distinct CDR3 sequences; 17% occur once, and the top ten carry just over 1%. Findings and caveats of the study: One TCR beta motif, made up of 7 or 8 highly homologous variants, appeared characteristic of ankylosing spondylitis blood.

Specimen: blood, either unsorted or a sorted T cell fraction (not recorded which). Source of these receptors: a male donor with ankylosing spondylitis.

This clonotype has only a few counts. V and J are TRBV27 and TRBJ2-1; D is undetermined. Germline V CDR1 and CDR2: MNHEY, SMNVEV (reference sequence). The length of the CDR3 is 13 residues. The germline V and J ends were trimmed by 2 bases and 5 bases, with 7 bases remaining between them. The CDR3 DNA reads as TGTGCCAGCAGTTTAAAGGGCGACAATGAGCAGTTCTTC. Protein product: CASSLKGDNEQFF.

The gene calls are TRBV12-3 or TRBV12-4 and TRBJ1-2; 11 positions match TRBD1. V was clipped by 5 bases and J by 4 bases; unmatched bases: 6. The CDR3 has 15 amino acids. The CDR3 here is CASSRRTGGAYGYTF. CDR3 nucleotides: TGTGCCAGCAGTAGGCGGACAGGGGGCGCCTATGGCTACACCTTC.

The genes are TRBV5-1 and TRBJ2-5; no clear D. V lost 4 bases and J 4 bases, leaving 14 bases between the germline ends. The CDR3 sequence is 14 residues long. Per the germline V gene, CDR1 is SGHRS and CDR2 is YFSETQ. The CDR3: CASSGNLARETQYF. In nucleotides, the CDR3 is TGCGCCAGCAGCGGCAACTTGGCGCGAGAGACCCAGTACTTC. Based on the CDR3 plus reference TRBV5-1 and TRBJ2-5, the full variable domain is KAGVTQTPRYLIKTRGQQVTLSCSPISGHRSVSWYQQTPGQGLQFLFEYFSETQRNKGNFPGRFSGRQFSNSRSEMNVSTLELGDSALYLCASSGNLARETQYFGPGTRLLVL.

The chain uses TRBV3-1 and TRBJ2-5; TRBD1 agrees at 7 bases. Trimming removed 0 bases from V and 1 base from J; junction bases left unmatched: 2. Germline CDR1 reads LGHDT; CDR2 reads YNNKEL (reference sequence). The CDR3 is 15 amino acids. The CDR3 nucleotides read TGTGCCAGCAGCCAAGACGGGACAGCCCAAGAGACCCAGTACTTC. Amino acid sequence: CASSQDGTAQETQYF.